This T cell receptor beta chain was recorded in a study of blood T cell repertoires in COVID-19. Study summary: Acute and convalescent COVID-19 specimens originated in the United States, Italy and Spain. T cells, B-cell-depleted T cells, or PBMCs provided the cDNA or gDNA that served as material.

Authors' analysis steps: Amplification with reference gene primers provided the estimates of nucleated cell counts. Method: immunoSEQ multiplex PCR; TCRdb's copy keeps in-frame clones and lacks some. The V and J calls and clone size are taken from that table; D and trimming were inferred from the DNA. The sample lists 130,000 or so clones; about four fifths were seen once. Unmatched junction bases numbered 7, after V lost 2 bases and J lost 7 bases. CDR1 and CDR2 (germline): SGHRS, YFSETQ. The CDR3 runs 15 residues. The material sequenced was peripheral blood. The chain recombines TRBV5-1 with TRBJ1-4; TRBD1 matches 8 bases. This sequence originates from a woman at least 80 years old with acute or convalescent COVID-19. The CDR3 DNA follows: TGCGCCAGCAGCTTAATTGGACAGGGAGGTGAAAAACTGTTTTTT. Its protein product is CASSLIGQGGEKLFF.